Listed here are 29 T cell receptor beta chains from one sample, sequenced in a study of T-cell memory formation after mild COVID-19. In TCRdb, the 5' RACE reads were re-called with MiXCR into one record per CDR3 protein. The top ten clones hold less than 10% of a sample with about 560,000 distinct CDR3 sequences, around 16% of them seen once. Source material: PBMCs or a T cell subset sorted from them (not recorded which). These receptors were obtained from an adult woman who had mild COVID-19 (a few samples of this study predate the infection). Cell type and time point are not known.

The sample holds one count of this clonotype. The chain carries TRBV12-3 or TRBV12-4 and TRBJ2-7, with 9 bases aligning to TRBD1. V lost 3 bases to trimming and J lost 3 bases; unmatched junction nucleotides: 6. This CDR3 region has 15 residues. This CDR3 is CASSFGTGSVYEQYF. The CDR3 DNA reads TGTGCCAGCAGTTTTGGGACAGGGTCGGTCTACGAGCAGTACTTC.

CDR3 bases: TGCGCCAGCAGCCAAGATAAGGAAAGACTTGGCTACACCTTC. Translation: CASSQDKERLGYTF. The chain is built from TRBV4-3 and TRBJ1-2; D unclear. The V end lost 0 bases, the J end lost 7 bases, and 12 bases lay between the germline ends. Germline CDR1 is LGHNA and CDR2 is YSLEER. The CDR3 extends over 14 amino acids.

This sequence joins TRBV5-1 and TRBJ2-7; 9 positions agree with TRBD1. Germline V CDR1 and CDR2: SGHRS, YFSETQ. This CDR3 contains 15 residues. V lost 3 bases, J lost 2 bases, and 6 bases stayed unmatched. The CDR3 bases are TGCGCCAGCAGCTATGACAGGGGGAAGCCCTACGAGCAGTACTTC. Translating it yields CASSYDRGKPYEQYF.

This clonotype has a handful of counts. The genes are TRBV3-1 and TRBJ1-3; D uncertain. This CDR3 has 16 residues. Trimming removed 7 bases from V and 0 bases from J, with 16 bases in between. Germline V lookup: CDR1 LGHDT, CDR2 YNNKEL (reference sequence). The CDR3 nucleotides are TGTGCCAGCACGCCCGGGTCAGCCATCTCTGGAAACACCATATATTTT. It specifies CASTPGSAISGNTIYF.

This chain connects TRBV5-6 to TRBJ1-5; possibly TRBD1 for D (5 bases). The germline CDR1 and CDR2 sequences are SGHDT and YYEEEE. The ends were cut back, 2 bases at V and 5 bases at J, with 14 bases in the middle. There are 15 residues in the CDR3. Here the CDR3 DNA reads TGTGCCAGCAGCTTATTCTGGGGGTTGGATCAGCCCCAGCATTTT. This translates into CASSLFWGLDQPQHF.

The chain couples TRBV6-5 to TRBJ2-7; D possibly corresponds to TRBD2 (6 bases). Germline-derived CDR1 and CDR2 are MNHEY and SVGAGI. This CDR3 comprises 14 residues. With 4 bases removed from V and 3 bases from J, the gap between germline ends came to 13 bases. In nucleotides, the CDR3 is TGTGCCAGCAGTTCCGCGGGGAATAACTACGAGCAGTACTTC. It specifies CASSSAGNNYEQYF.

The chain uses TRBV2 and TRBJ2-3, with 9 positions matching TRBD2. V lost 5 bases to trimming and J lost 6 bases; unmatched junction nucleotides: 9. CDR3 size: 15 residues. Germline CDR1 SNHLY, CDR2 FYNNEI. CDR3 loop: CASSFKRGAGDTQYF. The CDR3 DNA is TGTGCCAGCAGTTTCAAGCGGGGGGCAGGCGATACGCAGTATTTT.

There are a few counts of this clonotype. The rearrangement joins TRBV12-3 or TRBV12-4 to TRBJ2-6; 11 positions agree with TRBD1. The ends lost 4 bases at V and 1 base at J; junction bases unmatched: 3. This CDR3 is 17 amino acids long. The CDR3 loop is CASSSRDRGSGANVLTF. In DNA form, the CDR3 reads TGTGCCAGCAGTTCCCGGGACAGGGGGTCTGGGGCCAACGTCCTGACTTTC.

The chain couples TRBV6-1 to TRBJ2-5; D is uncertain. The germline CDR1 and CDR2 sequences are MNHNS and SASEGT. The CDR3 loop spans 14 amino acids. V lost 2 bases and J 2 bases, leaving 9 bases between the germline ends. The CDR3 loop reads CASSEPRPQETQYF. CDR3 nucleotide sequence: TGTGCCAGCAGTGAACCGAGACCTCAAGAGACCCAGTACTTC.

Points on this clonotype: This may come from a read error, since a much larger clone is one base off. The V gene is TRBV5-1, the J gene TRBJ1-1, with D tentatively TRBD1 (5 bases). This CDR3 is built from 15 residues. Per the germline V gene, CDR1 is SGHRS and CDR2 is YFSETQ. V was pared by 0 bases and J by 1 base, with 10 bases between. Written as DNA, the CDR3 is TGCGCCAGCAGCTTGGTCCCGGGGACGAACACTGAAGCTTTCTTT. Protein sequence: CASSLVPGTNTEAFF.

V and J are TRBV7-8 and TRBJ1-5; TRBD1 aligns across 10 bases. The CDR3 has 16 amino acids. V was clipped by 0 bases and J by 3 bases; unmatched bases: 2. Germline loops: CDR1 SGHVS, CDR2 FQNEAQ. CDR3: CASSLAGTGVNQPQHF. In DNA form, the CDR3 reads TGTGCCAGCAGCTTAGCCGGGACAGGGGTCAATCAGCCCCAGCATTTT.

This clonotype was counted ten times or more. The CDR3 nucleotides are TGTGCCAGCAGCTTGTGGGACTACGAGCAGTACTTC. Protein sequence: CASSLWDYEQYF. The genes are TRBV7-2 and TRBJ2-7; no clear D. CDR1 SGHTA and CDR2 FQGNSA come from the germline V gene. The CDR3 is 12 amino acids. Trimming shortened V by 3 bases and J by 3 bases, and 6 bases separated the two germline ends.

The V call is TRBV30, the J call TRBJ1-1; 8 bases fit TRBD1. Germline V gene data show CDR1 as GTSNPN and CDR2 as SVGIG (reference sequence). This CDR3 comprises 15 residues. V shed 3 bases and J 5 bases; nucleotides not matched to a gene: 11. This CDR3 is CAWRYRTGSRTEAFF. The CDR3 DNA sequence: TGTGCCTGGAGATATAGGACAGGGAGTAGAACTGAAGCTTTCTTT.

This chain links TRBV10-3 with TRBJ2-7; TRBD1 aligns across 7 bases. The junction had 1 base not matched to a gene; V was cut back by 2 bases and J by 6 bases. This CDR3 is 12 amino acids long. Germline values: CDR1 ENHRY, CDR2 SYGVKD. CDR3 sequence (DNA): TGTGCCATCAGTGAGCCAGGGGGCGAGCAGTACTTC. Its protein product is CAISEPGGEQYF.

Only a few counts were recorded for this clonotype. The chain combines TRBV4-2 with TRBJ2-7; 12 bases are shared with TRBD1. The length of the CDR3 is 15 residues. V lost 1 base, J lost 5 bases, and 3 bases stayed unmatched. CDR1 is LGHNA and CDR2 is YNFKEQ in the germline V gene. The CDR3: CASSQAGTGGDEQYF. The CDR3 bases are TGTGCCAGCAGCCAAGCGGGGACAGGGGGCGACGAGCAGTACTTC.

This clonotype was observed a few times. V is TRBV30 and J is TRBJ1-1; D unresolved. Between the trimmed V and J ends, which lost 3 bases and 1 base, there was a span of 9 bases. Germline CDR1 reads GTSNPN; CDR2 reads SVGIG (reference sequence). The CDR3 consists of 13 residues. DNA for the CDR3: TGTGCCTGGAGGGAGGGAGGGAACACTGAAGCTTTCTTT. It yields the protein CAWREGGNTEAFF. Full variable domain (missing parts from reference TRBV30 and TRBJ1-1): SQTIHQWPATLVQPVGSPLSLECTVEGTSNPNLYWYRQAAGRGLQLLFYSVGIGQISSEVPQNLSASRPQDRQFILSSKKLLLSDSGFYLCAWREGGNTEAFFGQGTRLTVV.

This chain connects TRBV14 to TRBJ2-7; tentatively, D is TRBD1 (5 bases). The CDR3 consists of 18 residues. CDR1 and CDR2 from the germline V gene are SGHDN and FVKESK. Trimming stripped 0 bases from V and 1 base from J, with 19 bases between. CDR3 in DNA: TGTGCCAGCAGCCAAGATGACCCCCGGACACTCCTTTCCTACGAGCAGTACTTC. It translates to CASSQDDPRTLLSYEQYF.

The chain combines TRBV5-1 with TRBJ2-1; D not resolved. The CDR3 has 15 amino acids. The germline gives CDR1 SGHRS, CDR2 YFSETQ. Trimming removed 0 bases from V and 6 bases from J, with 13 bases in between. DNA of the CDR3: TGCGCCAGCAGCTTGGAGACGCAGGTCACCAATGAGCAGTTCTTC. Residues: CASSLETQVTNEQFF.

This clonotype was observed a few times. The chain couples TRBV29-1 to TRBJ2-1; the match to TRBD2 covers 9 bases. Germline CDR1 reads SQVTM; CDR2 reads ANQGSEA. After removal of 6 bases from V and 5 bases from J, the junction contained 11 bases not matched to a gene. The CDR3 is made up of 15 amino acids. The CDR3 is CSVPRLAGVDNEQFF. The CDR3 coding sequence is TGCAGCGTGCCGCGGTTAGCGGGAGTAGACAATGAGCAGTTCTTC.

This clonotype occurred a few times. This sequence joins TRBV12-3 or TRBV12-4 and TRBJ2-1; 9 bases align to TRBD1. Unmatched junction bases numbered 6, after V lost 8 bases and J lost 7 bases. The CDR3 length is 13 residues. CDR3 DNA sequence: TGTGCCAGCCAGACAGGGGGTTGGAATGAGCAGTTCTTC. Encoded protein: CASQTGGWNEQFF.

This chain joins TRBV18 and TRBJ1-2; 7 nucleotides agree with TRBD1. The CDR3 runs 17 residues. V gave up 4 bases and J gave up 1 base; unmatched junction bases: 12. CDR1 KGHSH and CDR2 LQKENI come from the germline V gene. The CDR3 bases are TGTGCCAGCTCACAAGGGACAGAGACCACTCTTAACTATGGCTACACCTTC. This gives the protein CASSQGTETTLNYGYTF.

The genes are TRBV12-3 or TRBV12-4 and TRBJ1-4; D remains ambiguous. Trimming stripped 7 bases from V and 3 bases from J, with 6 bases between. The CDR3 runs to 12 residues. In nucleotides, the CDR3 is TGTGCCAGCATTCAGTCTAATGAAAAACTGTTTTTT. As protein: CASIQSNEKLFF.

The V and J genes are TRBV5-1 and TRBJ2-6; possible D gene TRBD2, 6 bases. CDR3 length: 15 residues. Germline V gene sequence: CDR1 SGHRS, CDR2 YFSETQ. With 4 bases removed from V and 4 bases from J, the gap between germline ends came to 12 bases. CDR3 nucleotides: TGCGCCAGCAGCCTCGGGAGAACGGGGGCCAACGTCCTGACTTTC. Its translation: CASSLGRTGANVLTF.

This clonotype was seen many times. The chain combines TRBV7-2 with TRBJ2-4; tentatively, D is TRBD1 or TRBD2 (6 bases each). V shed 2 bases and J shed 2 bases, with 13 bases lying between them. The CDR3 is made up of 16 amino acids. The V gene's germline CDR1 is SGHTA and CDR2 FQGNSA. The CDR3: CASSLLGGLPKNIQYF. Here the CDR3 DNA reads TGTGCCAGCAGCTTATTGGGGGGCTTACCCAAAAACATTCAGTACTTC.

Many counts were recorded for this clonotype. This chain links TRBV5-6 with TRBJ2-7; D ambiguous. V lost 1 base to trimming and J lost 3 bases, with 8 bases between them. CDR3 length: 13 amino acids. Per germline, CDR1 SGHDT and CDR2 YYEEEE. CDR3 coding DNA: TGTGCCAGCAGCTTGCAAAACATCTACGAGCAGTACTTC. It encodes CASSLQNIYEQYF. The full variable domain, with the rest looked up from reference TRBV5-6 and TRBJ2-7, is DAGVTQSPTHLIKTRGQQVTLRCSPKSGHDTVSWYQQALGQGPQFIFQYYEEEERQRGNFPDRFSGHQFPNYSSELNVNALLLGDSALYLCASSLQNIYEQYFGPGTRLTVT.

This chain connects TRBV20-1 to TRBJ2-3; D perhaps matches TRBD2 (5 bases). Germline V lookup: CDR1 DFQATT, CDR2 SNEGSKA (reference sequence). CDR3 size: 14 residues. V lost 5 bases to trimming and J lost 0 bases, with 12 bases between them. CDR3 sequence (DNA): TGCAGTGCTCCGGCGGGCAGAAGCACAGATACGCAGTATTTT. It specifies CSAPAGRSTDTQYF.

The chain couples TRBV12-3 or TRBV12-4 to TRBJ1-1, with D tentatively TRBD1 (5 bases). The V gene lost 2 bases and the J gene lost 9 bases, with 10 bases spanning the gap. The CDR3 contains 12 residues. DNA for the CDR3: TGTGCCAGCAGTTTAAGGGGAGGCCAAGCTTTCTTT. Encoded protein: CASSLRGGQAFF.

This chain uses TRBV12-3 or TRBV12-4 with TRBJ2-3; the match to TRBD1 covers 7 bases. Germline trimming cut 3 bases from V and 4 bases from J; bases unmatched to any gene: 4. The CDR3 runs 14 residues. CDR3 residues: CASSFRQGADTQYF. Here the CDR3 DNA reads TGTGCCAGCAGTTTCCGACAGGGCGCAGATACGCAGTATTTT.

This clonotype was found many times. The chain carries TRBV5-1 and TRBJ2-3; 9 bases line up with TRBD2. Germline V gives CDR1 SGHRS, CDR2 YFSETQ. Losses at the gene ends were 3 bases for V and 2 bases for J; bases not matched to a gene: 7. The length of the CDR3 is 16 residues. In nucleotides, the CDR3 is TGCGCCAGCAGCTCCTCCCCTAGCGGGAACACAGATACGCAGTATTTT. This encodes CASSSSPSGNTDTQYF.